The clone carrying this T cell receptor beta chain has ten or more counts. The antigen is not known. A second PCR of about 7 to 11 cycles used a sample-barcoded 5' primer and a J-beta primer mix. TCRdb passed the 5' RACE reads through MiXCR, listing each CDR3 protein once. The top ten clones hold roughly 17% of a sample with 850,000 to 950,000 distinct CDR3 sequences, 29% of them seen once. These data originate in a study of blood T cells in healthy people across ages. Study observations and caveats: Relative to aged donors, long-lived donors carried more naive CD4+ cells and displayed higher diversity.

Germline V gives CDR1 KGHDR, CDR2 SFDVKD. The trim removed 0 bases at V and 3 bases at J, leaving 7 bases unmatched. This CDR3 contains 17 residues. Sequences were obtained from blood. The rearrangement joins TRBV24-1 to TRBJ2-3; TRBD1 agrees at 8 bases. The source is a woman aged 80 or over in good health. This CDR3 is CATSDLHRTGRTDTQYF. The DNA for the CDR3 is TGTGCCACCAGTGATTTGCACCGGACAGGGAGAACAGATACGCAGTATTTT.